The present TCR beta chain was sequenced within a study of cytomegalovirus exposure and HLA in healthy donors (dated by TCRdb to about 2017). Notes on the research overall: According to an earlier analysis of 450 to 650 of the donors, roughly 180 million T cells yielded some 110 million unique TCR beta sequences and 250 to 350 Gb of sequence data. Roughly 300 gigabases of sequencing data and approximately 84 million unique TCR sequences were included in an early release covering several hundred HLA-typed donors. Among the roughly 400 genotyped donors, around 81% belonged to the genetic ancestry cluster associated with self-reported Caucasian donors. The study aimed to test whether signatures of past pathogen exposure could be identified by cataloging public T cell receptors. The T cell repertoires of 550 to 850 subjects were profiled by immunosequencing and related to cytomegalovirus serostatus. A separate validation cohort of roughly 120 different subjects was used in addition to the roughly 700-subject first cohort. High-throughput TCR immunosequencing, statistical association of individual TCRs with disease status, and machine learning were combined to predict cytomegalovirus infection status. In a later analysis, previously published TCR beta repertoires from 666 donors were re-analyzed and high-resolution HLA genotyping was added so that TCR occurrence patterns could be studied. In the later analysis, no new phenotypic data were used to find candidate immune exposures; instead, reliance was placed on TCR beta sequences and their occurrence across donors. In an earlier analysis of 587 of the donors, high-throughput TCR beta sequencing was used to judge whether each TCR beta V gene segment behaved as functional or pseudogenic. Donor age, sex, ethnicity and CMV serostatus were compiled alongside the repertoire data. A later genetic analysis used genome-wide SNP genotypes for about three fifths of the 666 donors, treating that subset as a discovery cohort. All discovery cohort repertoires had been generated on a single sequencing platform. HLA typing covered class I and class II loci at four-digit resolution. The number of typed donors differed by locus: roughly 620-630 for A, B, C, DRB1 and DQB1; 522 for DQA1; around 610 for DPA1; and roughly 450 for DPB1. A handful of DR-DQ haplotypes were handled as single units for association and clustering because linkage in the cohort was strong. Among almost 400 genotyped donors of the cohort, an average of approximately 250,000 unique TCR beta nucleotide sequences were sequenced per donor, about a sixth of them non-productive. General study outcomes and caveats: According to a later analysis, TCR association rates differed among HLA loci, with DRB1 alleles showing the most associated TCRs and HLA-C alleles showing the fewest. Immune exposure information for the cohort was limited to CMV serostatus. The earlier analysis of about 600 of the donors excluded 15 to 20 rarely observed V segments, including chromosome 9 orphons, because counts were too low. In a later analysis, HLA-associated TCR beta chains were found to be more clonally expanded and to have lower generation probabilities than equally common non-associated chains. Specific HLA alleles were associated with 15,000 to 20,000 TCR beta sequences at a false discovery rate of 0.05 in a later analysis. Sequencing depth was assumed to be roughly uniform across donors in the presence/absence analyses, though that assumption may not hold. The sequencing pipeline was judged likely to have produced a cluster of highly shared sequence variants as a technical artifact. The study listed 150 to 200 TCR beta chains as associated with cytomegalovirus. In a later genetic analysis, a missense DCLRE1C variant was associated with V-gene and J-gene trimming of TCR beta chains, and the association was replicated in an independent cohort. Linkage disequilibrium might explain the correlated functional status among segregating V segments, but an unknown experimental factor could not be excluded. Because HLA typing was missing for some donors at each locus, association tests included only the typed subset. A later analysis found that most CMV-associated TCR beta chains appeared HLA-restricted, with HLA associations seemingly driven largely by CMV exposure. Strong co-occurrence of HLA alleles, especially DR and DQ, made assigning TCR associations to individual alleles difficult. According to the authors, the approach could potentially be generalized to other disease states and immunological phenotypes. The classifier was reported to diagnose cytomegalovirus status with high specificity and sensitivity in both the original cohort and the validation cohort. A further reported finding was that TCR beta sequences accurately predicted the HLA-A and HLA-B alleles for most subjects in the first cohort. In an earlier analysis of some 500 of the donors, most TCR beta V segments were observed in productive rearrangements about 87% or about 30% of the time, broadly matching IMGT annotations. In a later analysis, several top co-occurrence clusters were reported to appear linked to parvovirus B19, influenza, CMV and Epstein-Barr virus. In vitro tests confirmed that a few of the cytomegalovirus-associated TCR beta chains recognize cytomegalovirus antigens. Compared with the approximately 670-donor mean, donors in an Asian-associated ancestry cluster had fewer N-insertions in productive TCRs, according to a later genetic analysis. Most TCR sequences were seen in very few donors, while some public TCRs were found in many individuals. Only TCR beta chains were sequenced in this cohort, and the absence of alpha or paired-chain data limited detectable features.

A remark on this clone: Its antigen remains unidentified. Base qualities were left out, and no much larger clone turns up one base away.

The cohort comprised 550 to 700 healthy bone marrow donors. At the time of sampling, all cohort members were nominally healthy, though unrecorded immune exposures were likely present. The donor tested CMV seronegative and was one of the 352 seronegative cohort members. Every donor gave a peripheral blood sample, and the peripheral blood mononuclear cells from that sample were used for TCR beta sequencing. The Qiagen DNeasy Blood Extraction Kit was used to extract genomic DNA from the blood cell samples. To prepare the library, the immunoSEQ multiplex PCR assay was applied. A mixture of 60 forward primers for TCR Vbeta segments and 13 reverse primers for TCR Jbeta segments was used in the multiplex PCR. A multiplex PCR assay on genomic DNA amplified the CDR3 region of rearranged TCR beta genes. Amplified TCR beta libraries were sequenced as 87-base-pair reads on the Illumina HiSeq System. The paper's data handling went like this. A later analysis tallied 75 million to 95 million unique TCR beta chains across the approximately 670 repertoires, and about 12 million of those chains were shared by two or more donors. To remove PCR and sequencing errors, raw reads were error-corrected and collapsed into unique sequences using a nearest-neighbor algorithm that merged closely related sequences. V, D and J gene segments were assigned by aligning CDR3 sequences to IMGT reference sequences. For a sequence to be retained, a match of at least six nucleotides to both a V gene segment and a J gene segment was required. Rearrangements were classified as productive when the CDR3 lacked stop codons and remained in frame with V and J, and all other rearrangements were classified as non-productive. Following IMGT convention, CDR3 was defined as the stretch from the second conserved V-encoded cysteine to the conserved J-encoded phenylalanine. The earlier analysis of 500 to 750 of the donors excluded any sequence lacking an unambiguous match to a single V gene segment. An earlier analysis of 587 of the donors called V segments functional above 56.7% productive rearrangements and segregating when the between-donor standard deviation exceeded 5%. To diagnose cytomegalovirus status from the catalog of TCR beta chain sequences, a statistical classification framework was built. In a later analysis, TCR nucleotide sequences were compared against IMGT/GENE-DB human TR gene sequences so that V and J genes could be assigned. In a later analysis, CDR3 sequences and most-parsimonious VDJ recombination scenarios were assigned using the TCRdist pipeline. In a later analysis, each TCR beta chain was defined by its CDR3 amino acid sequence together with its V-gene family, and reads lacking a unique V-gene family were excluded. In a later analysis, around 650 highly shared, low-generation-probability nucleotide sequences were removed to address suspected cross-contamination and a sequencing artifact. For each public chain, a later analysis derived a clonal expansion index from normalized ranks of inferred template counts within each repertoire. In a later analysis, generation probabilities were computed with a VDJ recombination model fitted to out-of-frame rearrangements, and the resulting probabilities were checked against IGoR. In a later analysis, hypergeometric tests were used to score TCR-TCR, TCR-HLA and TCR-CMV co-occurrence, with a repertoire-size bias correction applied to TCR pairs. To estimate false discovery rates, a later analysis permuted the HLA or CMV assignments 20 times. In a later analysis, co-occurring TCRs were grouped with DBSCAN, and TCRdist sequence similarity was added when clustering was performed within HLA-allele-positive subsets. Co-occurrence clustering excluded repertoires with fewer than 30,000 or more than 120,000 public chains, plus five with anomalous nucleotide sharing. Entries here come from immuneACCESS through TCRdb and include only in-frame sequences with V and J called. Some clones fail to appear in such tables; in the studies checked, an unresolved V gene covers under half of the shortfall, and the cause of the remainder is unknown. For V, J and clone size, that table is used; D and trimming come from the DNA. Here the sample has about 140,000 clones; just over 65% occur a single time. Of the sample, 6.5% is held by the ten largest clones.

Sequencing was carried out using PBMCs. The sequence came from a woman aged 60-75 years in good health and CMV-seronegative.

The sequence in DNA is TGTGCCAGCAGTCAGACTAGTATCTCCTACAATGAGCAGTTCTTC. This encodes CASSQTSISYNEQFF. The chain employs TRBV6-5 and TRBJ2-1; TRBD2 could be the D gene, as 6 bases match. The CDR3 sequence holds 15 residues, the cysteine and phenylalanine included. Only the CDR3 region is kept as DNA, spanning 45 bases read in frame from base 1. The germline V gene provides CDR1 MNHEY and CDR2 SVGAGI. Cut back by 5 bases and 0 bases, the V and J ends lie 11 bases apart.